The T cell receptor (beta chain) described here comes from a study of cytomegalovirus exposure and HLA in healthy donors. This clone was recorded once. Antigen specificity is unknown. With 60 Vbeta and 13 Jbeta primers, the PCR was carried out. Original processing notes: Approximately 10 million shared chains were among about 80 million unique TCR beta chains counted in a later analysis. Repertoires were generated with immunoSEQ multiplex PCR, while TCRdb's copy carries only in-frame clones and drops some. That table furnishes V, J and clone size, whereas the DNA furnished D and trimming. Of 95,000 to 100,000 clones listed, 65% to 85% were seen once; the top ten hold about 1.9%. Whole-study findings and limits: Earlier findings revealed that most TCR beta V segments proved productive either about 87% or about 30% of the time.

The receptor was isolated from a woman in her thirties or forties in good health and CMV-seronegative. Specimen: PBMCs.

CDR3 nucleotides: TGTGCCAGCAGCCCGAGGACTAGCGGGGGTACATCCTACAATGAGCAGTTCTTC. It yields the protein CASSPRTSGGTSYNEQFF. This chain joins TRBV7-8 and TRBJ2-1; TRBD2 aligns across 13 bases. This CDR3 region has 18 residues. After removal of 5 bases from V and 1 base from J, the junction contained 8 bases not matched to a gene. The V gene's germline CDR1 is SGHVS and CDR2 FQNEAQ.